The clone carrying this T cell receptor (beta chain) was counted ten times or more. Library preparation (for TCRbeta) was performed with unique molecular identifiers. A single record per CDR3 protein comes from TCRdb applying MiXCR to the PCR reads. The sample has roughly 66,000 distinct CDR3 sequences; roughly 4.9% are singletons. This sample stems from a study of T-cell reconstitution after alpha-beta-depleted transplantation in children. Germline V CDR1 and CDR2: SQVTM, ANQGSEA. V lost 3 bases and J lost 5; bases outside the gene matches: 6. CDR3 length: 14 residues. The source of this sequence is a boy younger than two who had a stem cell transplant for acute myeloid leukemia, so the T cells may come from the graft donor. This material consisted of PBMCs, mostly from graft donor cells, taken 180 days after TCRalphabeta/CD19-depleted stem cell transplant. The chain is built from TRBV29-1 and TRBJ2-1; 8 nucleotides line up with TRBD2. The CDR3 spells CSVDKRGLNNEQFF. CDR3 bases: TGCAGCGTTGACAAGCGGGGGCTGAACAATGAGCAGTTCTTC.